Following are 2 T cell receptor beta chains from one sample sequenced in a study of T cells in Graves' hyperthyroidism and ophthalmopathy (dated by TCRdb to the late 2010s). Library preparation employed multiplex PCR. TCRdb records Illumina HiSeq 2000 as the sequencer. TCR beta CDR3 regions were amplified from RNA transcripts. The TCR CDR3 was subjected to a first round of RT-PCR using the HTBI primer set and the Qiagen OneStep RT-PCR kit. The raw public reads went through TCRdb reprocessing: fastp at Q25, MiXCR clone calling, in-frame beta chains kept. One record per CDR3 amino acid sequence lists the most common genes and DNA. Here the sample has about 280,000 distinct CDR3 sequences; 25% occur a single time. The ten top clones hold over 25% of the sample. The sequenced material came from blood. These receptors came from a middle-aged man with Graves' hyperthyroidism that later progressed to Graves' ophthalmopathy.

The chain couples TRBV27 to TRBJ1-1; D is perhaps TRBD1 (5 bases). V lost 4 bases to trimming and J lost 6 bases, with 15 bases between them. Germline V gene data show CDR1 as MNHEY and CDR2 as SMNVEV (reference sequence). CDR3 size: 14 residues. CDR3 coding DNA: TGTGCCAGCAGTTCGGGGCCTCAAGTAGCTGAAGCTTTCTTT. Translation: CASSSGPQVAEAFF.

The sample holds many counts of this clonotype. The chain recombines TRBV28 with TRBJ2-7; the match to TRBD2 covers 12 bases. The CDR3 runs 15 residues. Germline V gene lookup returns CDR1 MDHEN and CDR2 SYDVKM. The V and J ends lost 5 bases and 6 bases, in that order; junction bases with no gene match: 8. The CDR3, as DNA: TGTGCCAGCAGTGGTACTAGCGGGAGGTTCGCCGAGCAGTACTTC. Translating gives CASSGTSGRFAEQYF.